One sample yielded the 27 T cell receptor beta chains listed below, sequenced in a study of post-analysis software for immune sequencing data. Antigens for these TCRs are unknown. General study points: In patients, five or six TRBV segments were more frequent than in controls, with TRBV5-6, TRBV5-1 and TRBV20-1 among them.

TCR beta cDNA libraries included unique molecular identifiers. MiXCR was run by TCRdb on the PCR reads, yielding one entry per CDR3 protein. The table lists about 810,000 distinct CDR3 sequences, approximately 57% of them singletons. The sample consisted of blood. The source of these receptors is a girl under 18 with multiple sclerosis.

The chain couples TRBV27 to TRBJ2-3, with 12 bases lining up with TRBD2. The V gene end was trimmed by 5 bases and the J gene end by 0 bases; junction bases not matched to a gene: 6. Germline CDR1 reads MNHEY; CDR2 reads SMNVEV (reference sequence). This CDR3 is built from 17 residues. The CDR3 DNA reads as TGTGCCAGCAGTGTCCTACTAGCGGGGGGTAGCACAGATACGCAGTATTTT. Translation: CASSVLLAGGSTDTQYF.

The chain combines TRBV7-3 with TRBJ1-1, with D possibly TRBD1 on 5 matching bases. The CDR3 spans 12 residues. Germline-derived CDR1 and CDR2 are SGHTA and FQGTGA. Trimming left V 5 bases short and J 9 bases short, with 13 bases between. The CDR3 protein is CASSPGLGQAFF. The CDR3 nucleotides read TGTGCCAGCAGCCCAGGGTTGGGGCAAGCTTTCTTT.

This clonotype was seen a few times. The genes are TRBV7-3 and TRBJ1-1; no reliable D call. This CDR3 contains 16 residues. The ends were cut back, 5 bases at V and 4 bases at J, with 20 bases in the middle. CDR1 is SGHTA, CDR2 FQGTGA, per germline. For the CDR3, the DNA is TGTGCCAGCAGCCGAGGGCAGCTCAGAGGGAGCACTGAAGCTTTCTTT. It translates to CASSRGQLRGSTEAFF.

Only a few counts were recorded for this clonotype. V is TRBV29-1 and J is TRBJ2-4, with D possibly being TRBD2 (6 bases). V dropped 7 bases and J dropped 0 bases, with 16 bases sitting between them. The CDR3 covers 15 residues. CDR1 and CDR2 from the germline V gene are SQVTM and ANQGSEA. The CDR3 sequence is CSGIRRDLAKNIQYF. DNA for the CDR3: TGCAGCGGGATTCGGAGGGATCTAGCCAAAAACATTCAGTACTTC. The full variable domain, with the rest looked up from reference TRBV29-1 and TRBJ2-4, is SAVISQKPSRDICQRGTSLTIQCQVDSQVTMMFWYRQQPGQSLTLIATANQGSEATYESGFVIDKFPISRPNLTFSTLTVSNMSPEDSSIYLCSGIRRDLAKNIQYFGAGTRLSVL.

The genes are TRBV7-9 and TRBJ1-2; 10 nucleotides match TRBD1. Germline V CDR1 and CDR2: SEHNR, FQNEAQ (reference sequence). This CDR3 is built from 14 residues. With 5 bases clipped from V and 4 bases from J, the junction kept 4 bases outside the gene matches. The CDR3 spells CASSPDRGIYGYTF. The CDR3 DNA reads TGTGCCAGCAGCCCGGACAGGGGGATCTATGGCTACACCTTC.

The rearrangement joins TRBV5-6 to TRBJ1-2; 9 bases line up with TRBD1. Germline V gene lookup returns CDR1 SGHDT and CDR2 YYEEEE. This CDR3 region has 13 residues. The V and J ends lost 1 base and 8 bases, in that order; junction bases with no gene match: 3. CDR3 residues: CASSLWGTGGYTF. The CDR3 bases are TGTGCCAGCAGCTTGTGGGGGACAGGGGGCTACACCTTC.

The chain joins TRBV20-1 to TRBJ1-1; D is undetermined. Trimming removed 1 base from V and 3 bases from J, with 12 bases in between. The length of the CDR3 is 14 residues. Looked up from germline, CDR1 is DFQATT and CDR2 is SNEGSKA (reference sequence). The CDR3 reads CSARATGGDTEAFF. As DNA, the CDR3 is TGCAGTGCTAGAGCTACCGGTGGGGACACTGAAGCTTTCTTT.

This clonotype is a singleton in its sample. The V and J genes are TRBV5-1 and TRBJ2-7; tentatively, D is TRBD1 (6 bases). The V gene's germline CDR1 is SGHRS and CDR2 YFSETQ. This CDR3 is 15 amino acids long. Trimming removed 3 bases at V and 4 bases at J, with 17 bases between. Here the CDR3 DNA reads TGCGCCAGCAGCTCGGACAGCCCTCCCCGTTACGAGCAGTACTTC. This sequence encodes CASSSDSPPRYEQYF.

This clonotype has only a few counts. The V and J genes are TRBV15 and TRBJ2-5; 10 nucleotides agree with TRBD2. The germline V gene has CDR1 LNHNV and CDR2 YYDKDF (reference sequence). The V gene end was trimmed by 1 base and the J gene end by 7 bases; junction bases not matched to a gene: 12. The CDR3 is made up of 17 amino acids. The CDR3 protein is CATSRGPAGGTHATQYF. DNA for the CDR3: TGTGCCACCAGCAGAGGCCCAGCGGGGGGGACGCATGCGACCCAGTACTTC.

V is TRBV20-1 and J is TRBJ1-5; D might be TRBD1 (6 bases). Trimming shortened V by 4 bases and J by 3 bases, and 10 bases separated the two germline ends. The CDR3 runs to 13 residues. Per germline, CDR1 DFQATT and CDR2 SNEGSKA (reference sequence). The CDR3 DNA is TGCAGTGCTACGGGGACACCCAATCAGCCCCAGCATTTT. Translation: CSATGTPNQPQHF.

This chain joins TRBV12-3 or TRBV12-4 and TRBJ2-2; D may be TRBD2 (6 bases). The CDR3 extends over 15 amino acids. Trimming took 5 bases from V and 2 from J, leaving 12 bases between them. For the CDR3, the DNA is TGTGCCAGCAGTCTACCGGGACTCAACACCGGGGAGCTGTTTTTT. Its translation: CASSLPGLNTGELFF.

The J gene is TRBJ1-1, the V gene TRBV7-9; D perhaps matches TRBD1 (5 bases). This CDR3 spans 13 amino acids. Trimming took off 7 bases at V and 4 bases at J, with 13 bases between the two ends. The germline CDR1 and CDR2 sequences are SEHNR and FQNEAQ (reference sequence). The CDR3 sequence: CASTPGEGTEAFF. CDR3 nucleotides: TGTGCCAGCACCCCGGGGGAGGGCACTGAAGCTTTCTTT.

This clonotype was recorded a few times. The rearrangement joins TRBV5-6 to TRBJ1-5; tentative D call: TRBD1 (5 bases). V shed 0 bases and J shed 2 bases, with 12 bases lying between them. Germline V gene lookup returns CDR1 SGHDT and CDR2 YYEEEE. The CDR3 spans 16 residues. The CDR3 DNA is TGTGCCAGCAGCTTGGTGGGGGATTGGGGCAATCAGCCCCAGCATTTT. Amino acid sequence: CASSLVGDWGNQPQHF.

The genes are TRBV12-3 or TRBV12-4 and TRBJ2-7; D is ambiguous. The V end was cut by 3 bases, the J end by 2 bases, with 11 bases between. This CDR3 comprises 14 residues. The CDR3 protein is CASSFMGHPYEQYF. The DNA of the CDR3 is TGTGCCAGCAGTTTTATGGGTCACCCCTACGAGCAGTACTTC.

This clonotype was recorded a few times. This chain uses TRBV6-1 with TRBJ2-7, with 8 nucleotides matching TRBD1. This CDR3 contains 14 residues. The germline gives CDR1 MNHNS, CDR2 SASEGT. The V and J ends lost 4 bases and 6 bases, in that order; junction bases with no gene match: 8. CDR3 sequence: CASSGILDRGEQYF. The CDR3 region has the DNA TGTGCCAGCAGTGGAATACTTGACAGGGGCGAGCAGTACTTC.

The genes are TRBV20-1 and TRBJ2-1; D gene uncertain. V was trimmed by 3 bases and J by 7 bases, leaving 10 bases between them. The CDR3 is 12 residues long. Germline values: CDR1 DFQATT, CDR2 SNEGSKA (reference sequence). CDR3 residues: CSARVGSNEQFF. The DNA of the CDR3 is TGCAGTGCTAGGGTGGGATCTAATGAGCAGTTCTTC.

The table lists this clonotype with a few counts. V gene TRBV7-3 combines with J gene TRBJ2-6, with D perhaps matching TRBD1 (6 bases). Germline V gene sequence: CDR1 SGHTA, CDR2 FQGTGA. The CDR3 has 16 amino acids. Trimming took 6 bases from V and 1 from J, leaving 13 bases between them. CDR3: CASSQTTGSGANVLTF. For the CDR3, the DNA is TGTGCCAGCAGTCAAACGACAGGATCTGGGGCCAACGTCCTGACTTTC.

The gene calls are TRBV7-9 and TRBJ1-5; tentative D call: TRBD1 (5 bases). Germline values: CDR1 SEHNR, CDR2 FQNEAQ (reference sequence). V was pared by 5 bases and J by 2 bases, with 13 bases between. The CDR3 runs to 15 residues. The chain's CDR3 is CASSGPPGRNQPQHF. In DNA, the CDR3 is TGTGCCAGCAGCGGGCCGCCGGGACGCAATCAGCCCCAGCATTTT.

The chain recombines TRBV5-1 with TRBJ1-1; possible D gene TRBD1, 5 bases. The germline V and J ends were trimmed by 0 bases and 3 bases, with 15 bases remaining between them. CDR3 size: 16 residues. Germline V gives CDR1 SGHRS, CDR2 YFSETQ. The DNA for the CDR3 is TGCGCCAGCAGCTTGGGGGGACTCCGGGGGGACACTGAAGCTTTCTTT. Translated, it gives CASSLGGLRGDTEAFF.

The V gene is TRBV20-1, the J gene TRBJ2-3, with 8 positions matching TRBD1. The J segment lost 3 bases and the V segment lost 4 bases, leaving 6 bases of the junction unmatched. The CDR3 runs to 14 residues. The V gene's germline CDR1 is DFQATT and CDR2 SNEGSKA (reference sequence). The CDR3 is CSANGQGRTDTQYF. For the CDR3, the DNA is TGCAGTGCTAATGGACAGGGAAGGACAGATACGCAGTATTTT.

This clonotype has a handful of counts. This sequence joins TRBV11-2 and TRBJ2-4; D may match TRBD1 or TRBD2 (5 bases each). The DNA matches TRBJ2-7 better at its end, which makes the J call doubtful. Germline CDR1 SGHAT, CDR2 FQNNGV. This CDR3 comprises 13 residues. In DNA form, the CDR3 reads TGTGCCAGCAGCCGAGGGGAGCTCTACGAGCAGTACTTC. It is translated as CASSRGELYEQYF.

V gene TRBV6-6 combines with J gene TRBJ1-5; 7 nucleotides line up with TRBD1. The CDR3 extends over 15 amino acids. Germline V gives CDR1 MNHNY, CDR2 SVGAGI (reference sequence). After removal of 7 bases from V and 1 base from J, the junction contained 7 bases not matched to a gene. CDR3 in DNA: TGTGCCAGCACCCAGGAGGGGGCCAGCAATCAGCCCCAGCATTTT. Its translation: CASTQEGASNQPQHF.

The chain uses TRBV7-2 and TRBJ1-2; D is undetermined. The V end lost 1 base, the J end lost 3 bases, and 9 bases lay between the germline ends. Germline CDR1 and CDR2: SGHTA and FQGNSA. The CDR3 is 14 residues long. The CDR3 reads CASSLVGSDYGYTF. The CDR3 DNA sequence: TGTGCCAGCAGCTTAGTCGGTTCGGACTATGGCTACACCTTC.

This chain connects TRBV7-9 to TRBJ1-4; D is unclear. Germline loops: CDR1 SEHNR, CDR2 FQNEAQ (reference sequence). The V gene lost 5 bases and the J gene lost 6 bases, with 22 bases spanning the gap. CDR3 length equals 17 residues. CDR3 protein: CASSLVGRGLTHEKLFF. The CDR3 DNA reads TGTGCCAGCAGCCTCGTAGGGCGGGGTCTCACCCATGAAAAACTGTTTTTT. The entire variable domain, with the rest obtained from reference TRBV7-9 and TRBJ1-4, is as follows: DTGVSQNPRHKITKRGQNVTFRCDPISEHNRLYWYRQTLGQGPEFLTYFQNEAQLEKSRLLSDRFSAERPKGSFSTLEIQRTEQGDSAMYLCASSLVGRGLTHEKLFFGSGTQLSVL.

DNA of the CDR3: TGTGCCAGCAGCAACCGGGACTTCCAGCCTCGAGAGACCCAGTACTTC. It encodes CASSNRDFQPRETQYF. The chain uses TRBV5-5 and TRBJ2-5; perhaps TRBD2 as D (6 bases). The germline CDR1 and CDR2 sequences are SGHKS and YYEKEE (reference sequence). V was trimmed by 4 bases and J by 4 bases, leaving 20 bases between them. This CDR3 contains 16 residues.

The sample holds one count of this clonotype. The V call is TRBV6-5, the J call TRBJ2-1, with 8 nucleotides matching TRBD2. The V and J ends lost 2 bases and 10 bases, in that order; junction bases with no gene match: 10. The CDR3 is 15 residues long. Germline CDR1 is MNHEY and CDR2 is SVGAGI. This CDR3 reads CASSYSLGGAGEQFF. The CDR3 nucleotides are TGTGCCAGCAGTTACAGCCTCGGGGGGGCGGGGGAGCAGTTCTTC.

This chain uses TRBV5-1 with TRBJ2-7, with D hard to call. V lost 5 bases to trimming and J lost 1 base, with 10 bases between them. Germline V lookup: CDR1 SGHRS, CDR2 YFSETQ. The CDR3 is 13 amino acids. CDR3: CASSKGNSYEQYF. DNA for the CDR3: TGCGCCAGCAGTAAAGGGAATTCCTACGAGCAGTACTTC.